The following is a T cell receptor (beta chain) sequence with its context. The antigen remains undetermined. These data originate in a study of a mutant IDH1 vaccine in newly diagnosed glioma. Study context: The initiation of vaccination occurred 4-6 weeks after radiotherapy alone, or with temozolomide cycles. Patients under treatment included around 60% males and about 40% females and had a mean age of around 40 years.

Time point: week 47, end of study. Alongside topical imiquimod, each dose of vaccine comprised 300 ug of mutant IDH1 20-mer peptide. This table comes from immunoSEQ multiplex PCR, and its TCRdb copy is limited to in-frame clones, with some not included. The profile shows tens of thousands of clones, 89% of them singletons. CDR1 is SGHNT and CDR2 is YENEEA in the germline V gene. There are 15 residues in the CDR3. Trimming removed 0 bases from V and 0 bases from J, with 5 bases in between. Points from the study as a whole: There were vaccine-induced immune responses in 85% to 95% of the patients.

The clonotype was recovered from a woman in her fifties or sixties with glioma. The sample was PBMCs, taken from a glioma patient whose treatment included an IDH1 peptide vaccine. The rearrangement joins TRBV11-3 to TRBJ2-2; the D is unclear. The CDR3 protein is CASSLDKTNTGELFF. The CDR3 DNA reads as TGTGCCAGCAGCTTAGATAAGACGAACACCGGGGAGCTGTTTTTT.